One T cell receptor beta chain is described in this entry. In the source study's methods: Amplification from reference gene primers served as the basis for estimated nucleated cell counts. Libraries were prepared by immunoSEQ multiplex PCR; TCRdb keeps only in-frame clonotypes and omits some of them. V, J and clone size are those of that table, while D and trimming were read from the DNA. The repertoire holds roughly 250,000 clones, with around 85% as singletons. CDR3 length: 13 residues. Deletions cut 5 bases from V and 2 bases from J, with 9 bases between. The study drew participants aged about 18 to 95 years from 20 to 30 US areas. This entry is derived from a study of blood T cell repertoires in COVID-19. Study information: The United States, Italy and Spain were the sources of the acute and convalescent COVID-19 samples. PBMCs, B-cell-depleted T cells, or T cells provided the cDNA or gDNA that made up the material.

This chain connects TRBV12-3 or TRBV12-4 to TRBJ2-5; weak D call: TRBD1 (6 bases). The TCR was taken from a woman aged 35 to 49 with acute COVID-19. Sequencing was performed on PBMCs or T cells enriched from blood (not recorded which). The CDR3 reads CASSPGQQETQYF. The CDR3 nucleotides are TGTGCCAGCAGTCCCGGACAGCAAGAGACCCAGTACTTC.